This T cell receptor (beta chain) was observed in a study of cytomegalovirus exposure and HLA in healthy donors. Study results and limitations: Exclusion applied to some V segments, including TRBV6-2 and TRBV6-3, as they were indistinguishable.

V was pared by 4 bases and J by 6 bases, with 19 bases between. Per the germline V gene, CDR1 is LNHDA and CDR2 is SQIVND (reference sequence). The CDR3 extends over 15 amino acids. The PCR used 60 Vbeta and 13 Jbeta primers. In the study's own analysis: Roughly 11 million shared chains were among the roughly 80 million unique TCR beta chains that a later analysis counted. Profiling relied on immunoSEQ multiplex PCR, and the TCRdb table lists in-frame clones only, not all of them. V and J calls and clone size are those listed in that table; D and trimming were worked out from the DNA. The sample shows more than 150,000 clones, less than 90% of them seen only once. As for this clone: Its antigen is not known.

V and J are TRBV19 and TRBJ2-7, with a weak D call TRBD2 (5 bases). Sequencing was performed on PBMCs. The source is a man aged 45-60 years in good health and CMV-seronegative. This chain's CDR3 is CASSTHVRAGGEQYF. As DNA, the CDR3 is TGTGCCAGTAGTACCCACGTCCGGGCGGGCGGCGAGCAGTACTTC.